The clone carrying this T cell receptor beta chain came up many times. Germline V gene sequence: CDR1 LNHNV, CDR2 YYDKDF (reference sequence). The CDR3 consists of 13 residues. V lost 5 bases and J lost 5, with 11 bases in between. This sample's TCRbeta library carried unique molecular identifier barcodes. TCRdb reprocessed the PCR reads with MiXCR, giving one entry per CDR3 protein. The sample carries about 480,000 distinct CDR3 sequences, 9.5% to 15% recorded once. This record belongs to a study of T-cell reconstitution after alpha-beta-depleted transplantation in children. Sequenced material: PBMCs from the stem cell graft donor, taken from the stem cell graft. The J gene is TRBJ2-3, the V gene TRBV15; TRBD1 is a possible D gene (6 bases). The receptor comes from a human donor who donated a stem cell graft to a child with combined immunodeficiency. The CDR3 protein is CATSVTGIDTQYF. The DNA of the CDR3 is TGTGCCACCAGCGTAACAGGGATAGATACGCAGTATTTT.